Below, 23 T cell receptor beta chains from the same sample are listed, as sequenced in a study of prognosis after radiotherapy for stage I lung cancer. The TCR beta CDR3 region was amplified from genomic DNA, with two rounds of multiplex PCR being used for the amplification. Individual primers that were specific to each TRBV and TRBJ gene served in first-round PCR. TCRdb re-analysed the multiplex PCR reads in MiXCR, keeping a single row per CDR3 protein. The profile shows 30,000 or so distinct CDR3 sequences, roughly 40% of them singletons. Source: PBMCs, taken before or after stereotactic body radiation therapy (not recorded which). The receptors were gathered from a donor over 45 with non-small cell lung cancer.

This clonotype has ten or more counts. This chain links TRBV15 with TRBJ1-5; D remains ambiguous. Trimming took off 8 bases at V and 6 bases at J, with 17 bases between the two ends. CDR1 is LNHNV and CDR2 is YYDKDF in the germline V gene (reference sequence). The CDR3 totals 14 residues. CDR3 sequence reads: CATGPLLPGQPQHF. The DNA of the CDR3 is TGTGCCACCGGGCCCCTACTACCTGGTCAGCCCCAGCATTTT.

CDR3 residues: CSAPIGTAYNEQFF. The CDR3 DNA sequence: TGCAGCGCTCCCATTGGGACGGCCTACAATGAGCAGTTCTTC. V is TRBV29-1 and J is TRBJ2-1; D might be TRBD1 or TRBD2, each matching 5 bases. CDR1 is SQVTM and CDR2 is ANQGSEA in the germline V gene. Trimming stripped 7 bases from V and 2 bases from J, with 15 bases between. The CDR3 runs 14 residues.

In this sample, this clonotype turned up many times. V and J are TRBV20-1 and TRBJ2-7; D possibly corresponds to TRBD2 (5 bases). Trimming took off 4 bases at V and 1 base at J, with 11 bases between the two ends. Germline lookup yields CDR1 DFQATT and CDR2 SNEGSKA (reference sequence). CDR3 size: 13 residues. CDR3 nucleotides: TGCAGTGCTAATGCCGGGGTTTCCTACGAGCAGTACTTC. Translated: CSANAGVSYEQYF.

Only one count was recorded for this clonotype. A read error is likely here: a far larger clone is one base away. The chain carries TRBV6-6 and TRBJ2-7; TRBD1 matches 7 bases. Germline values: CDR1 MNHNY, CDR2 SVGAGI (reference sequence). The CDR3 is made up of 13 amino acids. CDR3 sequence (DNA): TGTGCCAGCAACCGACAGGGCTCTGGCGAGCATTACTTC. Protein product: CASNRQGSGEHYF.

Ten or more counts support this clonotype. DNA for the CDR3: TGTGCCAGCAGTCTAAAGGGGAGCAATCAGCCCCAGCATTTT. Its protein product is CASSLKGSNQPQHF. V and J are TRBV6-2 or TRBV6-3 and TRBJ1-5; D is perhaps TRBD1 (5 bases). Germline CDR1 MNHEY, CDR2 SVGEGT. V shed 5 bases and J shed 1 base, with 9 bases lying between them. This CDR3 spans 14 amino acids.

CDR3 DNA sequence: TGTGCCAGCACCCCCAGGTGGAGTCCCCAAGAGACCCAGTACTTC. Its protein is CASTPRWSPQETQYF. This sequence joins TRBV6-2 or TRBV6-3 and TRBJ2-5; no clear D gene. The germline CDR1 and CDR2 sequences are MNHEY and SVGEGT. CDR3 length equals 15 residues. Deletions cut 7 bases from V and 1 base from J, with 16 bases between.

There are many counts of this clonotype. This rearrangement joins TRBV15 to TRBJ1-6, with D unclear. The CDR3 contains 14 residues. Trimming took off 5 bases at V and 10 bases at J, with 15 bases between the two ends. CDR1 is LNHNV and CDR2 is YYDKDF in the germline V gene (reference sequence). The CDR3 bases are TGTGCCACCAGCTCCTCGATCCAAGAGTCACCCCTCCACTTT. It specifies CATSSSIQESPLHF.

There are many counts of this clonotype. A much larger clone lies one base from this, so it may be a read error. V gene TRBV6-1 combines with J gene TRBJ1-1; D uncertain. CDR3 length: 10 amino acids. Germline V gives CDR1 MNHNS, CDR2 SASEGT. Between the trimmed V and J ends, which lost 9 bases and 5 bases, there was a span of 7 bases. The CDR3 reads CASPWTEAFF. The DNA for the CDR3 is TGTGCCAGTCCCTGGACTGAAGCTTTCTTT.

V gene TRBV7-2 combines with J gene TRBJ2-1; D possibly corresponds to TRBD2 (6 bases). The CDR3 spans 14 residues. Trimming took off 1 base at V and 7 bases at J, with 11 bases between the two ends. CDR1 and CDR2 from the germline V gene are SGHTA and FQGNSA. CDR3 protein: CASSLGVAGNEQFF. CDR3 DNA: TGTGCCAGCAGCTTAGGTGTCGCGGGGAATGAGCAGTTCTTC.

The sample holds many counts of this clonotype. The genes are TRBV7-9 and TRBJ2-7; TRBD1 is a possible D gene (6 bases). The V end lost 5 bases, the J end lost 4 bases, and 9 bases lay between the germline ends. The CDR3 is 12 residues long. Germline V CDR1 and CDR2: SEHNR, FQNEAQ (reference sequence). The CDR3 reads CASSDQGYEQYF. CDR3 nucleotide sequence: TGTGCCAGCAGCGACCAGGGGTACGAGCAGTACTTC.

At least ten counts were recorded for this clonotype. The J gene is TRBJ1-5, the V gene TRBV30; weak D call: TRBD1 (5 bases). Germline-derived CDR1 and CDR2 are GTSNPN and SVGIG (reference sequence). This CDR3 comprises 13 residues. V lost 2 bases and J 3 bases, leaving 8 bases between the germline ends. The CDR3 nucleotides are TGTGCCTGGAGTAAAGGGGACAATCAGCCCCAGCATTTT. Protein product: CAWSKGDNQPQHF.

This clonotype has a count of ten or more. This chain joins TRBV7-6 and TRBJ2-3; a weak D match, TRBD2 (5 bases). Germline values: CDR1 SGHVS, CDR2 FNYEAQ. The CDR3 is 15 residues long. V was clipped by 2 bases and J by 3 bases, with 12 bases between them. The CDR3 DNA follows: TGTGCCAGCAGCTTACCCAGGACGGGGACAGATACGCAGTATTTT. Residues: CASSLPRTGTDTQYF.

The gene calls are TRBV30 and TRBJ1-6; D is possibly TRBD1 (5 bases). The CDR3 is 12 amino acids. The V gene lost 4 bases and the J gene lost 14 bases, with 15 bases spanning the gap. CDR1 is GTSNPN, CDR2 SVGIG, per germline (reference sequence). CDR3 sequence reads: CAWKFLQGTLHF. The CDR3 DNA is TGTGCCTGGAAATTCCTTCAGGGTACCCTCCACTTT.

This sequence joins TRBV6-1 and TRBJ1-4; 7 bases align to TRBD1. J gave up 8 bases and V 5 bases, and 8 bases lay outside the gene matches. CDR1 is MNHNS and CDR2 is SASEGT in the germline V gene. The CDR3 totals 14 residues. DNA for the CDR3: TGTGCCAGCAGTCACCGGGACAGTCAGGAAAAACTGTTTTTT. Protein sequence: CASSHRDSQEKLFF.

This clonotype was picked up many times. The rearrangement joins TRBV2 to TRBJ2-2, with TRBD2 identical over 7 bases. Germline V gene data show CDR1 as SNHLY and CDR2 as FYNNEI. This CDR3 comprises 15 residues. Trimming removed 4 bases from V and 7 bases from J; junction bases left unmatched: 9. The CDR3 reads CASSASGVSVGELFF. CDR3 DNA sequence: TGTGCCAGCAGTGCCAGCGGGGTGTCCGTCGGGGAGCTGTTTTTT.

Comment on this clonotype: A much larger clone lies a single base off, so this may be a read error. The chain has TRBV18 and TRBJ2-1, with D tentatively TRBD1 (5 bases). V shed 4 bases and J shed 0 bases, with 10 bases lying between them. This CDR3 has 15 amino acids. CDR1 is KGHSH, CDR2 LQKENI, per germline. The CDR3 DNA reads TGTGCCAGCTCACTACAGGCTCACTCCTACAATGAGCAGTTCTTC. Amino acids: CASSLQAHSYNEQFF.

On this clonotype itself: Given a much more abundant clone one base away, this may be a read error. The DNA for the CDR3 is TGTGCCAGCAGCAACAGGGGGCGCGAGTCTTTCTTT. This encodes CASSNRGRESFF. This chain connects TRBV6-2 or TRBV6-3 to TRBJ1-1, with 9 bases fitting TRBD1. Trimming cost V 6 bases and J 12 bases; bases outside gene matches: 8. Germline V gives CDR1 MNHEY, CDR2 SVGEGT. CDR3 length equals 12 residues.

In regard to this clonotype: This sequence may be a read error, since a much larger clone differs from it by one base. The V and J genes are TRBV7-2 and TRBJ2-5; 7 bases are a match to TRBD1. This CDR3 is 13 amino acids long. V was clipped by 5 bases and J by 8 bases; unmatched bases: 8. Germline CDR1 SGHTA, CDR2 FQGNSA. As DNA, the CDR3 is TGTGCCAGCAGCACAGGACAGGTCGATACCCAGTACTTC. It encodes CASSTGQVDTQYF.

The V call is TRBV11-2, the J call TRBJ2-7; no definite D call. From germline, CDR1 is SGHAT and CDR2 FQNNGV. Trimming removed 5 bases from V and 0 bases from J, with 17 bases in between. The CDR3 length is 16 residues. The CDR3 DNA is TGTGCCAGCAGCCACCTTTCGGAGCGAAACTCCTACGAGCAGTACTTC. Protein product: CASSHLSERNSYEQYF.

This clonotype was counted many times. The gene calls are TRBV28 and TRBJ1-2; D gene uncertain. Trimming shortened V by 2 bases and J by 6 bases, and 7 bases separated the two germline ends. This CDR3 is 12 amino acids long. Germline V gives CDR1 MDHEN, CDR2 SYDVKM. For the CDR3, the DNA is TGTGCCAGCAGTTTAATAGGACATGGCTACACCTTC. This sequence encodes CASSLIGHGYTF.

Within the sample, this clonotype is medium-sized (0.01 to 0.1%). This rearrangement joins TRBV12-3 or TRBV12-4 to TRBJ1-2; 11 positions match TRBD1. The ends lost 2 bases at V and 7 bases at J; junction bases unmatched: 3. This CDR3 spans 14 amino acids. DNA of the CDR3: TGTGCCAGCAGTTTATGGACAGGGGGCTTTGGCTACACCTTC. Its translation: CASSLWTGGFGYTF.

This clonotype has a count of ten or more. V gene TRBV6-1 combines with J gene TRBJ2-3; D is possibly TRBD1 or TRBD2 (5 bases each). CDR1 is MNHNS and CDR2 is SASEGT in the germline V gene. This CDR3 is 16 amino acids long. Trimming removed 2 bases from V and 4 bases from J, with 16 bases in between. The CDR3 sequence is CASSELGGDLPDTQYF. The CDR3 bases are TGTGCCAGCAGTGAACTTGGGGGAGACCTTCCAGATACGCAGTATTTT.

For the CDR3, the DNA is TGCAGCTTCCGGGACGCCGCGAACACTGAAGCTTTCTTT. As protein: CSFRDAANTEAFF. The rearrangement links TRBV29-1 to TRBJ1-1, with a weak D call TRBD1 (5 bases). With 8 bases removed from V and 1 base from J, the gap between germline ends came to 14 bases. The CDR3 is 13 amino acids. Germline V CDR1 and CDR2: SQVTM, ANQGSEA.